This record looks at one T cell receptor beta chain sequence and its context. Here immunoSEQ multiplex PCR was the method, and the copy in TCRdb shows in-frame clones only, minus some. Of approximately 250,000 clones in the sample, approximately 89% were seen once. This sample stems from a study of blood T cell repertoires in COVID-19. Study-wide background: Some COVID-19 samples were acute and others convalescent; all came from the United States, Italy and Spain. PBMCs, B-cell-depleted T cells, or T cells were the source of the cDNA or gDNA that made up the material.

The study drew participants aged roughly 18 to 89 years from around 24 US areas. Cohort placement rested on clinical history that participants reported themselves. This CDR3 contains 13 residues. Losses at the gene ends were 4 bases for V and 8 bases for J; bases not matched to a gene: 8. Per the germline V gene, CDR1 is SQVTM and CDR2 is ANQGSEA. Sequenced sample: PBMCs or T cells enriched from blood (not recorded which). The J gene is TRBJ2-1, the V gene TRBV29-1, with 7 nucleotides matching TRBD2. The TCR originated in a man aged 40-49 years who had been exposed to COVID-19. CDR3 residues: CSVGGSRGDEQFF. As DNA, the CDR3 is TGCAGCGTTGGCGGGAGTCGGGGGGATGAGCAGTTCTTC.